The clone carrying this TCR beta chain occurred many times. The data belong to a study of patients and donors after allogeneic stem cell transplantation. TCRdb processed the RT-PCR reads anew with MiXCR; each CDR3 protein has one entry. The data contain roughly 230,000 distinct CDR3 sequences, around an eighth of them singletons. The germline V gene has CDR1 SGHRS and CDR2 YFSETQ. V gave up 0 bases and J gave up 6 bases; unmatched junction bases: 4. The CDR3 contains 14 residues. The sequence was obtained from a human donor who was either an allogeneic HSCT recipient or a stem cell or donor lymphocyte infusion donor (not recorded which). It is not recorded whose cells these are; they may come from a transplant donor. Sequenced sample: blood, either unsorted or a sorted T cell fraction (not recorded which). J is TRBJ1-2 and V is TRBV5-1; 8 nucleotides line up with TRBD1. The CDR3 region is CASSLARGQHGYTF. CDR3 coding DNA: TGCGCCAGCAGCTTGGCCAGGGGGCAGCATGGCTACACCTTC.